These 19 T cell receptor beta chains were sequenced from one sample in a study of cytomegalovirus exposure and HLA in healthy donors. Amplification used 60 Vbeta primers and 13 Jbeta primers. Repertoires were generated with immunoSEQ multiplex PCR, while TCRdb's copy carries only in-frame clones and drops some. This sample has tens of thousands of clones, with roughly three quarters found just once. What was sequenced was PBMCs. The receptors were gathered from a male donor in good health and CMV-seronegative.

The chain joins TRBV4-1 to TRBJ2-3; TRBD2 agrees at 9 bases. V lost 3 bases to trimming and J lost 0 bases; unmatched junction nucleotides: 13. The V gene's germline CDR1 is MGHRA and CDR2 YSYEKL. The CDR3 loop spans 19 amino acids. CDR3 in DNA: TGCGCCAGCAGCCACGAAGAGGCTAGCGGGACCTCTAGCACAGATACGCAGTATTTT. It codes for CASSHEEASGTSSTDTQYF.

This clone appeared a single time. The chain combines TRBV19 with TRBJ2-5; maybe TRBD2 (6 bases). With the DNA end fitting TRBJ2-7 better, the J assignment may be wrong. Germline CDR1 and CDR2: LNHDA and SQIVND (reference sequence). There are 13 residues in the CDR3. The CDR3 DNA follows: TGTGCCAGTAGTACGACTAGATCCTACGAGCAGTACTTC. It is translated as CASSTTRSYEQYF.

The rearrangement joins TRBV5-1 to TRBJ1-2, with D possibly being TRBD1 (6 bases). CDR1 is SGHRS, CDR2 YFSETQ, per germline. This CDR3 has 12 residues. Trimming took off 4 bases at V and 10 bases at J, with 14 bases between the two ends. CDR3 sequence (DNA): TGCGCCAGCAGCGCCGGGACAAGTTTCTACACCTTC. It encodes CASSAGTSFYTF.

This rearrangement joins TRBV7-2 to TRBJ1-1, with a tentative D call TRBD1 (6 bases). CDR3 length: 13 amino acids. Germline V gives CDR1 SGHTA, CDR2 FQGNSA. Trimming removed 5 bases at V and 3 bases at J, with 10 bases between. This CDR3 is CASSVTGYTEAFF. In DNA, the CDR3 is TGTGCCAGCAGCGTCACAGGGTACACTGAAGCTTTCTTT.

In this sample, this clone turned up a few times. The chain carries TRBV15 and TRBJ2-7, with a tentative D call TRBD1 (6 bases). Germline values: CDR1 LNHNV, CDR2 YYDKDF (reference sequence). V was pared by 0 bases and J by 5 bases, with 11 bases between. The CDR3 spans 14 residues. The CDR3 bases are TGTGCCACCAGCAGAGAACAGGGTTGGCACGAGCAGTACTTC. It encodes CATSREQGWHEQYF.

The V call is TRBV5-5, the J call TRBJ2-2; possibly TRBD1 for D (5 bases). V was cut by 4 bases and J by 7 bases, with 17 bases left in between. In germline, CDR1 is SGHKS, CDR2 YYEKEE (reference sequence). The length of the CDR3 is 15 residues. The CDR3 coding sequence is TGTGCCAGCAGCGCAGGGTTCGTTAGGAACGGGGAGCTGTTTTTT. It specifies CASSAGFVRNGELFF. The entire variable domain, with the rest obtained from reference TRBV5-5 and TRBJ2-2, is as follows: DAGVTQSPTHLIKTRGQQVTLRCSPISGHKSVSWYQQVLGQGPQFIFQYYEKEERGRGNFPDRFSARQFPNYSSELNVNALLLGDSALYLCASSAGFVRNGELFFGEGSRLTVL.

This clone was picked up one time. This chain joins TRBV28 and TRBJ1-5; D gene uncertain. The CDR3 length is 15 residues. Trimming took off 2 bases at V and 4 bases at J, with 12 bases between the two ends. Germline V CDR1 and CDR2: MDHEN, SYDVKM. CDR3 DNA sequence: TGTGCCAGCAGTTTAGTCGAAGCCTTGAATCAGCCCCAGCATTTT. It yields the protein CASSLVEALNQPQHF.

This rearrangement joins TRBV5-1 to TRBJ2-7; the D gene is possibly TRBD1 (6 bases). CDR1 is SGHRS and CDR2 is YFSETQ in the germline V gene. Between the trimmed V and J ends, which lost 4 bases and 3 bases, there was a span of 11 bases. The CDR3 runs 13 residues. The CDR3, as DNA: TGCGCCAGCAGCAGGACAGCGAACTACGAGCAGTACTTC. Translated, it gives CASSRTANYEQYF.

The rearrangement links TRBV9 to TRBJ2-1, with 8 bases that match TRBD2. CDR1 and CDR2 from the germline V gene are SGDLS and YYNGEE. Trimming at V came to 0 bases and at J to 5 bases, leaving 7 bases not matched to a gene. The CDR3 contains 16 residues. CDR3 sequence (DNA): TGTGCCAGCAGCGTAGTTCCCATTAGCGGGAACAATGAGCAGTTCTTC. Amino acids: CASSVVPISGNNEQFF.

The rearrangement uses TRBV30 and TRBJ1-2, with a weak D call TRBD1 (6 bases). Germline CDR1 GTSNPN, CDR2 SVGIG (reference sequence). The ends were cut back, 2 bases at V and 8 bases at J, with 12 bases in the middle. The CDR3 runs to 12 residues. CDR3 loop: CAWSRQEQGYTF. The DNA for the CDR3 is TGTGCCTGGAGTCGACAGGAGCAGGGCTACACCTTC.

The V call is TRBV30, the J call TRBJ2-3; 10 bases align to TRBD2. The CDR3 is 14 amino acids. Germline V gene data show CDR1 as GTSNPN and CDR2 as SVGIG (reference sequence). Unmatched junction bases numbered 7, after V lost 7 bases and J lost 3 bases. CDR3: CALGASGGTDTQYF. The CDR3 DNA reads TGTGCCTTGGGGGCTAGCGGGGGAACAGATACGCAGTATTTT.

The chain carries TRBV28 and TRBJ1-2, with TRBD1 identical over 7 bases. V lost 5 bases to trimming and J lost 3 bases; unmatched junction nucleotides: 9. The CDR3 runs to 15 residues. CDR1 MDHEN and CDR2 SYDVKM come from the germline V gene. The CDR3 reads CASSPPGQSDYGYTF. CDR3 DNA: TGTGCCAGCAGTCCTCCGGGACAGTCTGACTATGGCTACACCTTC.

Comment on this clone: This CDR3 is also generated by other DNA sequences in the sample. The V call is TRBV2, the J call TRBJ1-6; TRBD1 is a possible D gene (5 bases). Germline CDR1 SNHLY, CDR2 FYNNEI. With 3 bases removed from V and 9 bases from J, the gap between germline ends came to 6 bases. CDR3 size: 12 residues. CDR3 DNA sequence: TGTGCCAGCAGTGATGGGGCTTCACCCCTCCACTTT. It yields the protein CASSDGASPLHF. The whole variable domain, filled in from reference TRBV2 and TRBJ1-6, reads EPEVTQTPSHQVTQMGQEVILRCVPISNHLYFYWYRQILGQKVEFLVSFYNNEISEKSEIFDDQFSVERPDGSNFTLKIRSTKLEDSAMYFCASSDGASPLHFGNGTRLTVT.

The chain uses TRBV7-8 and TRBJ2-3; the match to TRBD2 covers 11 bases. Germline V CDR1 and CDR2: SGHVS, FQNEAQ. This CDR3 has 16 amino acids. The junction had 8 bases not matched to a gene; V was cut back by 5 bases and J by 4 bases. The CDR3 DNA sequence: TGTGCCAGCAGCCTACCGACTAGCGGGGTCGCAGATACGCAGTATTTT. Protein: CASSLPTSGVADTQYF.

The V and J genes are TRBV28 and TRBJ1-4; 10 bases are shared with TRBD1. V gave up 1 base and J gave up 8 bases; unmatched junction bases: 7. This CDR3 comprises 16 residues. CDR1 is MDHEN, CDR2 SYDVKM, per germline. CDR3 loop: CASSLSTPGQGEKLFF. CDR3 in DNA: TGTGCCAGCAGTTTATCGACGCCGGGACAGGGGGAAAAACTGTTTTTT.

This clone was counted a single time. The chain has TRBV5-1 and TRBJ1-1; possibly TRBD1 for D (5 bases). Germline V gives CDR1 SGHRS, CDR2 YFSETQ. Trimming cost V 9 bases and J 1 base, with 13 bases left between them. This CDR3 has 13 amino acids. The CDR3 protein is CATGGDPNTEAFF. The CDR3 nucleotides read TGCGCCACCGGAGGGGATCCGAACACTGAAGCTTTCTTT.

The CDR3 loop reads CASSPDREGEKLFF. The CDR3 nucleotides are TGTGCCAGCAGCCCGGACAGGGAGGGTGAAAAACTGTTTTTT. The rearrangement joins TRBV6-5 to TRBJ1-4; 8 nucleotides align to TRBD1. This CDR3 has 14 amino acids. The J segment lost 7 bases and the V segment lost 6 bases, leaving 7 bases of the junction unmatched. Looked up from germline, CDR1 is MNHEY and CDR2 is SVGAGI.

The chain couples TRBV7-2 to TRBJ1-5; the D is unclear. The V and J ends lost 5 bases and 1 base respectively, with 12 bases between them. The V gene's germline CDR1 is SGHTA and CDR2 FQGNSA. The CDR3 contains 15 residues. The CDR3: CASSLRGESNQPQHF. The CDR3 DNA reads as TGTGCCAGCAGCCTCAGAGGAGAGAGCAATCAGCCCCAGCATTTT.

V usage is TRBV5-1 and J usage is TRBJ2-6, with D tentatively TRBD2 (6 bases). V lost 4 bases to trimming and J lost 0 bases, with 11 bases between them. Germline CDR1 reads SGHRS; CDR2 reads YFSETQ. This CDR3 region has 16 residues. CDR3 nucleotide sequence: TGCGCCAGCAGCGGGGGGTCCAGCTCTGGGGCCAACGTCCTGACTTTC. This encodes CASSGGSSSGANVLTF.